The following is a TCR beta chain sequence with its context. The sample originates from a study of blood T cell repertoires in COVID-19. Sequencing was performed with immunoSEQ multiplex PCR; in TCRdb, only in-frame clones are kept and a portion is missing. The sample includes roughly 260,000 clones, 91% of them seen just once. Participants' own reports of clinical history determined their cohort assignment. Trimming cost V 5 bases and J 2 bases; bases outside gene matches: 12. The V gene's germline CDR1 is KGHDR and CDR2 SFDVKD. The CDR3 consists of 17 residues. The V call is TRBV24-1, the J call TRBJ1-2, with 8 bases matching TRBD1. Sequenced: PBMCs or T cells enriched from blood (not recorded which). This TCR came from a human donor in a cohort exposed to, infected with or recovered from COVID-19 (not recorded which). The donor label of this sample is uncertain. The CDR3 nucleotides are TGTGCCACCAGTGGGTCAGGACAGGGAGCTGAAAACTATGGCTACACCTTC. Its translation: CATSGSGQGAENYGYTF.